This TCR beta chain was profiled in a study of cytomegalovirus exposure and HLA in healthy donors. General study points: The study had only CMV serostatus as immune exposure information.

To note about this clone: Its target is unknown.

The PCR had 60 Vbeta and 13 Jbeta primers. TCRdb's copy holds only in-frame clones and misses some; the assay was immunoSEQ multiplex PCR. The sample includes 50,000 to 70,000 clones. Trimming took 4 bases from V and 3 from J, leaving 9 bases between them. This CDR3 comprises 13 residues. Germline CDR1 and CDR2: KGHSH and LQKENI. This receptor was obtained from a male donor in good health and CMV-seronegative. The chain combines TRBV18 with TRBJ1-1; D is ambiguous. The material sequenced was PBMCs. CDR3 sequence (DNA): TGTGCCAGCTCACAAGGGCGGGACACTGAAGCTTTCTTT. Translated: CASSQGRDTEAFF.